Shown below are 32 T cell receptor beta chains from a single sample sequenced in a study of T cell responses to AZD1222 COVID-19 vaccine. This table comes from immunoSEQ multiplex PCR, and its TCRdb copy is limited to in-frame clones, with some not included. The sample holds over 120,000 clones; over 85% are singletons and the top ten take about 5.1%. The material was peripheral blood, obtained on day 0 of AZD1222 vaccination. These receptor sequences come from an adult in good health.

In its sample, this clone was seen a few times. This chain joins TRBV30 and TRBJ2-1; 8 nucleotides align to TRBD2. CDR3 length: 15 residues. Losses at the gene ends were 0 bases for V and 4 bases for J; bases not matched to a gene: 5. Germline loops: CDR1 GTSNPN, CDR2 SVGIG (reference sequence). Here the CDR3 DNA reads TGTGCCTGGAGTGTACTTGCGGGAGGATACAATGAGCAGTTCTTC. Translated, it gives CAWSVLAGGYNEQFF.

The chain has TRBV21-1 and TRBJ1-5. TRBV21-1 is noted as a pseudogene. The CDR3 sequence is 15 residues long. The CDR3 nucleotides are TGTGCCAGCAGCAAGTCGGGTAGCCTAAATCAGCCCCAGCATTTT. Encoded protein: CASSKSGSLNQPQHF.

This chain links TRBV24-1 with TRBJ1-1; no clear D gene. Germline V lookup: CDR1 KGHDR, CDR2 SFDVKD. This CDR3 is built from 13 residues. With 5 bases removed from V and 4 bases from J, the gap between germline ends came to 10 bases. This CDR3 reads CATSVGMGTEAFF. The CDR3 DNA is TGTGCCACCAGTGTCGGTATGGGCACTGAAGCTTTCTTT.

This chain connects TRBV6-5 to TRBJ1-2, with D perhaps TRBD1 (5 bases). Deletions cut 0 bases from V and 6 bases from J, with 11 bases between. This CDR3 comprises 14 residues. Germline lookup yields CDR1 MNHEY and CDR2 SVGAGI. The CDR3 spells CASSYSIGTNGYTF. The CDR3 DNA reads as TGTGCCAGCAGTTACTCAATAGGGACCAATGGCTACACCTTC.

The chain employs TRBV4-1 and TRBJ1-1; D unclear. The V end was cut by 0 bases, the J end by 3 bases, with 8 bases between. The CDR3 is 14 amino acids. The germline V gene encodes CDR1 MGHRA and CDR2 YSYEKL. CDR3 residues: CASSQDRQYTEAFF. The CDR3 DNA reads as TGCGCCAGCAGCCAAGATCGGCAGTACACTGAAGCTTTCTTT.

By frequency in the sample, this clone is medium-sized. This sample includes further DNA sequences coding for the same CDR3. This chain connects TRBV4-2 to TRBJ2-7; 10 nucleotides line up with TRBD2. Per germline, CDR1 LGHNA and CDR2 YNFKEQ. This CDR3 comprises 15 residues. V dropped 0 bases and J dropped 4; count of bases not matched to a gene: 3. Here the CDR3 reads CASSQEGLADYEQYF. DNA of the CDR3: TGTGCCAGCAGCCAAGAAGGACTAGCGGATTACGAGCAGTACTTC.

This chain joins TRBV10-3 and TRBJ2-1; TRBD2 agrees at 16 bases. Germline CDR1 is ENHRY and CDR2 is SYGVKD. The CDR3 covers 20 residues. Germline trimming cut 3 bases from V and 0 bases from J; bases unmatched to any gene: 8. The CDR3 DNA reads TGTGCCATCAGTGACCCGGGACTAGCGGGAGGGCCTAGCTCCTACAATGAGCAGTTCTTC. Translation: CAISDPGLAGGPSSYNEQFF.

This clone appeared once. The chain combines TRBV30 with TRBJ2-7, with 9 positions matching TRBD1. Germline CDR1 and CDR2: GTSNPN and SVGIG (reference sequence). CDR3 length: 16 amino acids. After removal of 1 base from V and 2 bases from J, the junction contained 9 bases not matched to a gene. Written as DNA, the CDR3 is TGTGCCTGGAGTGACCCGGGACAGGGTCCGACCTACGAGCAGTACTTC. It specifies CAWSDPGQGPTYEQYF.

The V and J genes are TRBV29-1 and TRBJ1-2; D remains unclear. This CDR3 comprises 13 residues. Germline CDR1 reads SQVTM; CDR2 reads ANQGSEA. V shed 6 bases and J shed 4 bases, with 15 bases lying between them. The CDR3 bases are TGCAGCGTGACATTGGCACCCTCCTATGGCTACACCTTC. Its protein is CSVTLAPSYGYTF.

This clone was detected only once. V usage is TRBV4-2 and J usage is TRBJ2-1; a weak D match, TRBD2 (5 bases). The ends were cut back, 2 bases at V and 7 bases at J, with 6 bases in the middle. The V gene's germline CDR1 is LGHNA and CDR2 YNFKEQ. The CDR3 spans 12 residues. CDR3 sequence (DNA): TGTGCCAGCAGCCAAAGCGGAAATGAGCAGTTCTTC. Protein product: CASSQSGNEQFF.

The rearrangement joins TRBV4-2 to TRBJ1-1; 9 bases are a match to TRBD1. CDR1 and CDR2 from the germline V gene are LGHNA and YNFKEQ. Trimming removed 2 bases from V and 0 bases from J; junction bases left unmatched: 4. CDR3 length equals 16 residues. The CDR3 here is CASSQIGQGLNTEAFF. Written as DNA, the CDR3 is TGTGCCAGCAGCCAAATAGGACAGGGGCTGAACACTGAAGCTTTCTTT.

The chain employs TRBV15 and TRBJ1-4; D is unclear. The V end was cut by 3 bases, the J end by 8 bases, with 10 bases between. The length of the CDR3 is 13 residues. The germline CDR1 and CDR2 sequences are LNHNV and YYDKDF (reference sequence). The CDR3 sequence: CATSRAPSEKLFF. CDR3 DNA sequence: TGTGCCACCAGCAGGGCCCCCTCAGAAAAACTGTTTTTT. The whole variable domain, filled in from reference TRBV15 and TRBJ1-4, reads DAMVIQNPRYQVTQFGKPVTLSCSQTLNHNVMYWYQQKSSQAPKLLFHYYDKDFNNEADTPDNFQSRRPNTSFCFLDIRSPGLGDTAMYLCATSRAPSEKLFFGSGTQLSVL.

The genes are TRBV3-1 (or the pseudogene TRBV3-2) and TRBJ1-4; 7 positions match TRBD1. Unmatched junction bases numbered 10, after V lost 8 bases and J lost 7 bases. This CDR3 contains 14 residues. Germline lookup yields CDR1 LGHDT and CDR2 YNNKEL (reference sequence). CDR3: CASSNRGNGEKLFF. CDR3 nucleotides: TGTGCCAGCTCAAACAGGGGCAATGGTGAAAAACTGTTTTTT.

The J gene is TRBJ1-2, the V gene TRBV6-2 or TRBV6-3; tentatively, D is TRBD1 (6 bases). Germline V CDR1 and CDR2: MNHEY, SVGEGT. Trimming shortened V by 0 bases and J by 6 bases, and 8 bases separated the two germline ends. The CDR3 length is 13 residues. CDR3 amino acids: CASSYSRTDGYTF. Written as DNA, the CDR3 is TGTGCCAGCAGTTACTCGAGGACAGATGGCTACACCTTC.

The chain uses TRBV11-2 and TRBJ2-1, with a possible D match to TRBD1 (6 bases). Germline CDR1 SGHAT, CDR2 FQNNGV. CDR3 length: 16 residues. Trimming left V 3 bases short and J 6 bases short, with 18 bases between. The CDR3 DNA reads as TGTGCCAGCAGCTTGTCGGTCTGGACAGAAGGCAATGAGCAGTTCTTC. Its translation is CASSLSVWTEGNEQFF.

V gene TRBV6-5 combines with J gene TRBJ2-3, with 10 bases aligning to TRBD1. Per germline, CDR1 MNHEY and CDR2 SVGAGI. This CDR3 has 15 amino acids. V lost 5 bases to trimming and J lost 5 bases; unmatched junction nucleotides: 7. The CDR3: CASSHGTGVEDTQYF. The CDR3 DNA is TGTGCCAGCAGTCACGGGACAGGGGTTGAAGATACGCAGTATTTT.

V usage is TRBV20-1 and J usage is TRBJ2-7; D not resolved. V shed 3 bases and J shed 3 bases, with 9 bases lying between them. In germline, CDR1 is DFQATT, CDR2 SNEGSKA (reference sequence). This CDR3 contains 12 residues. CDR3 DNA sequence: TGCAGTGCTAGTCGGCAAGACTACGAGCAGTACTTC. It encodes CSASRQDYEQYF.

This chain connects TRBV20-1 to TRBJ2-2; D is undetermined. The V end lost 3 bases, the J end lost 0 bases, and 14 bases lay between the germline ends. Germline assignment: CDR1 DFQATT and CDR2 SNEGSKA (reference sequence). The CDR3 sequence is 16 residues long. The CDR3 region has the DNA TGCAGTGCTAGTAGATGGAATCCTTCGAACACCGGGGAGCTGTTTTTT. Amino acid sequence: CSASRWNPSNTGELFF.

J is TRBJ2-5 and V is TRBV11-2, with D perhaps TRBD2 (6 bases). Trimming took 2 bases from V and 5 from J, leaving 18 bases between them. The CDR3 is 16 amino acids. Germline V gives CDR1 SGHAT, CDR2 FQNNGV. The CDR3 DNA reads as TGTGCCAGCAGCTTAAGTCGGTCCGGGGGAGCCGAGACCCAGTACTTC. Residues: CASSLSRSGGAETQYF.

The chain is built from TRBV3-1 (or the pseudogene TRBV3-2) and TRBJ1-1, with D uncertain. The V end was cut by 2 bases, the J end by 3 bases, with 10 bases between. The CDR3 extends over 14 amino acids. Germline V gene lookup returns CDR1 LGHDT and CDR2 YNNKEL (reference sequence). The CDR3 spells CASSQSDLDTEAFF. CDR3 nucleotide sequence: TGTGCCAGCAGCCAATCAGATTTGGACACTGAAGCTTTCTTT.

The chain carries TRBV5-1 and TRBJ2-1, with 10 bases matching TRBD2. J gave up 3 bases and V 5 bases, and 5 bases lay outside the gene matches. This CDR3 contains 15 residues. Germline CDR1 reads SGHRS; CDR2 reads YFSETQ. The chain's CDR3 is CASREREGGYNEQFF. Written as DNA, the CDR3 is TGCGCCAGCAGGGAGCGGGAGGGGGGCTACAATGAGCAGTTCTTC.

This clone was seen only once. This sequence joins TRBV15 and TRBJ1-2; 11 nucleotides agree with TRBD1. The CDR3 spans 14 residues. V lost 2 bases, J lost 8 bases, and 4 bases stayed unmatched. Germline assignment: CDR1 LNHNV and CDR2 YYDKDF (reference sequence). The CDR3 DNA sequence: TGTGCCACCAGCAGAACCGGGACAGGGGGAGGCTACACCTTC. The encoded protein is CATSRTGTGGGYTF.

J is TRBJ2-3 and V is TRBV7-6; TRBD1 might be the D (5 bases). V lost 3 bases, J lost 2 bases, and 15 bases lay in between. This CDR3 region has 16 residues. Per the germline V gene, CDR1 is SGHVS and CDR2 is FNYEAQ. This CDR3 reads CASSLGQGYFTDTQYF. The CDR3 DNA follows: TGTGCCAGCAGCTTGGGGCAGGGATACTTCACAGATACGCAGTATTTT.

The CDR3 bases are TGTGCCAGCAGCTCCCGGCCCAGGATCAATGAGCAGTTCTTC. It codes for CASSSRPRINEQFF. The chain recombines TRBV6-5 with TRBJ2-1; D not resolved. There are 14 residues in the CDR3. The V gene's germline CDR1 is MNHEY and CDR2 SVGAGI. V was pared by 6 bases and J by 6 bases, with 15 bases between.

The rearrangement links TRBV6-2 or TRBV6-3 to TRBJ1-4; TRBD1 is a possible D gene (5 bases). Germline loops: CDR1 MNHEY, CDR2 SVGEGT. This CDR3 has 13 amino acids. Trimming shortened V by 4 bases and J by 8 bases, and 11 bases separated the two germline ends. CDR3 coding DNA: TGTGCCAGCAGTTCAGGGTTGGGCGAAAAACTGTTTTTT. Amino acids: CASSSGLGEKLFF.

The rearrangement uses TRBV5-4 and TRBJ1-1, with a weak D call TRBD1 (5 bases). Germline loops: CDR1 SGHNT, CDR2 YYREEE (reference sequence). Trimming shortened V by 0 bases and J by 0 bases, and 9 bases separated the two germline ends. The CDR3 has 15 residues. In DNA, the CDR3 is TGTGCCAGCAGCTTGGCGGCGGACATGAACACTGAAGCTTTCTTT. Translated, it gives CASSLAADMNTEAFF.

This chain uses TRBV30 with TRBJ1-2; TRBD1 is a possible D gene (6 bases). Germline V gene lookup returns CDR1 GTSNPN and CDR2 SVGIG (reference sequence). The length of the CDR3 is 18 residues. V lost 2 bases and J 4 bases, leaving 26 bases between the germline ends. The DNA for the CDR3 is TGTGCCTGGAGTCCCTATTCCGGGACAAAAACCTCTCCCTATGGCTACACCTTC. It translates to CAWSPYSGTKTSPYGYTF.

This clone was recorded a few times. The chain joins TRBV5-1 to TRBJ2-7; 8 bases are a match to TRBD2. The CDR3 runs 15 residues. The germline V gene encodes CDR1 SGHRS and CDR2 YFSETQ. The J segment lost 4 bases and the V segment lost 0 bases, leaving 6 bases of the junction unmatched. CDR3 sequence reads: CASSLAGGPGYEQYF. The CDR3 DNA sequence: TGCGCCAGCAGCTTGGCGGGAGGGCCTGGGTACGAGCAGTACTTC. The whole variable domain, filled in from reference TRBV5-1 and TRBJ2-7, reads KAGVTQTPRYLIKTRGQQVTLSCSPISGHRSVSWYQQTPGQGLQFLFEYFSETQRNKGNFPGRFSGRQFSNSRSEMNVSTLELGDSALYLCASSLAGGPGYEQYFGPGTRLTVT.

This chain joins TRBV6-1 and TRBJ2-1; TRBD2 might be the D (6 bases). Trimming left V 3 bases short and J 4 bases short, with 10 bases between. This CDR3 comprises 14 residues. CDR1 is MNHNS, CDR2 SASEGT, per germline. The CDR3 reads CASSDLADYNEQFF. In DNA, the CDR3 is TGTGCCAGCAGTGATTTAGCGGATTACAATGAGCAGTTCTTC.

The chain combines TRBV29-1 with TRBJ2-7; 12 positions agree with TRBD2. CDR1 is SQVTM, CDR2 ANQGSEA, per germline. The CDR3 has 16 amino acids. The V segment lost 3 bases and the J segment 3 bases; nucleotides outside the gene matches: 9. The CDR3 region has the DNA TGCAGCGTTGATCCAGGACTAGCGGGACTATTCTACGAGCAGTACTTC. Translation: CSVDPGLAGLFYEQYF.

The V gene is TRBV24-1, the J gene TRBJ1-2; TRBD1 is a possible D gene (6 bases). The V end lost 4 bases, the J end lost 3 bases, and 11 bases lay between the germline ends. The germline gives CDR1 KGHDR, CDR2 SFDVKD. There are 14 residues in the CDR3. In DNA, the CDR3 is TGTGCCACCAGTGACACAGGGAGGTACTATGGCTACACCTTC. The encoded protein is CATSDTGRYYGYTF.

This chain uses TRBV11-1 with TRBJ1-1; D unresolved. The germline V gene has CDR1 SGHAT and CDR2 FQDESV (reference sequence). The CDR3 is 15 residues long. Trimming removed 4 bases at V and 1 base at J, with 13 bases between. The CDR3 region has the DNA TGTGCCAGCAGCTACTTACAGCAAGGGAACACTGAAGCTTTCTTT. It yields the protein CASSYLQQGNTEAFF.